This is a list of T cell receptor beta chains from one sample in a study of brain T cells in children with intractable seizures. Assay used: immunoSEQ multiplex PCR; TCRdb lists only in-frame clones, some missing. The sample consists of 300,000 to 400,000 clones, over 90% of them appearing once. This specimen consisted of peripheral blood, obtained about 5 months after surgery. The receptors were gathered from a boy in the first two years of life with tuberous sclerosis and intractable seizures. Both conserved end residues are part of each CDR3. D genes are given only for firm matches. Clone size appears in some rows only: once, few, many, or a class for an expanded clone.

J: TRBJ2-7; size: few; D: TRBD2; V: TRBV30; DNA: TGTGCCTGGAACGGCCGCGGGGGCTACGAGCAGTACTTC; CDR3: CAWNGRGGYEQYF
J: TRBJ2-7; size: -; D: -; V: TRBV2; DNA: TGTGCCAGCAGTAGAGACAGGTACGAGCAGTACTTC; CDR3: CASSRDRYEQYF
J: TRBJ1-1; size: -; D: -; V: TRBV12-5; DNA: TGTGCTAGTGGTTTTATGTTAGCGAACACTGAAGCTTTCTTT; CDR3: CASGFMLANTEAFF
J: TRBJ2-5; size: -; D: -; V: TRBV27; DNA: TGTGCCAGCGACCAAGAGACCCAGTACTTC; CDR3: CASDQETQYF
J: TRBJ1-1; size: -; D: -; V: TRBV3-1/TRBV3-2; DNA: TGTGCCAGCAGCCTTGGGGACCGGACCATCTCTGAAGCTTTCTTT; CDR3: CASSLGDRTISEAFF
J: TRBJ1-1; size: -; D: -; V: TRBV14; DNA: TGTGCCAGCAGCCAAGATAAGGGAATCACTGAAGCTTTCTTT; CDR3: CASSQDKGITEAFF
J: TRBJ2-7; size: -; D: TRBD1; V: TRBV27; DNA: TGTGCCAGCAGTTTATCCGGGACAGGGACCTACGAGCAGTACTTC; CDR3: CASSLSGTGTYEQYF
J: TRBJ1-4; size: -; D: -; V: TRBV5-6; DNA: TGTGCCAGCAGCGGGACCAAAGGGAAACTGTTTTTT; CDR3: CASSGTKGKLFF
J: TRBJ2-7; size: -; D: -; V: TRBV14; DNA: TGTGCCAGCAGCCAAGGGGAAGGGGGGCACCCCTACGAGCAGTACTTC; CDR3: CASSQGEGGHPYEQYF
J: TRBJ2-1; size: once; D: -; V: TRBV11-3; DNA: TGTGCCAGCAGCTCCGGCAATGAGCAGTTCTTC; CDR3: CASSSGNEQFF
J: TRBJ2-1; size: -; D: -; V: TRBV7-9; DNA: TGTGCCAGCAGCTCCTTCGGGGCGTCCTACAATGAGCAGTTCTTC; CDR3: CASSSFGASYNEQFF
J: TRBJ1-2; size: -; D: -; V: TRBV6-1; DNA: TGTGCCAGCAGTGTCAAAGGTAGCAGCAGTCTGACGGAGGGAGGCTACACCTTC; CDR3: CASSVKGSSSLTEGGYTF